Each of the 16 T cell receptor beta chains below was sequenced from the same sample in a study of CD8 T cells in ankylosing spondylitis. Each CDR3 protein is one row after TCRdb ran MiXCR on the 5' RACE reads. The profile shows roughly 440,000 distinct CDR3 sequences, under 20% of them singletons. General observations from the study: One TCR beta motif, made up of under ten highly homologous variants, appeared characteristic of ankylosing spondylitis blood.

No antigen has been identified for these receptors. Input material: blood, either unsorted or a sorted T cell fraction (not recorded which). The receptors stem from a male donor with ankylosing spondylitis.

This chain uses TRBV6-1 with TRBJ2-3; D could derive from TRBD1 or TRBD2 (5 bases each). This CDR3 is 16 amino acids long. Germline CDR1 is MNHNS and CDR2 is SASEGT. Trimming removed 2 bases from V and 2 bases from J, with 14 bases in between. CDR3 sequence: CASSEWGDRSTDTQYF. CDR3 nucleotides: TGTGCCAGCAGTGAATGGGGAGACAGATCCACAGATACGCAGTATTTT.

This clonotype was seen a handful of times. CDR3 sequence reads: CASSPNPRGEQYF. In DNA form, the CDR3 reads TGTGCCAGCAGTCCCAATCCCAGGGGGGAGCAGTACTTC. This chain connects TRBV6-1 to TRBJ2-7; 7 nucleotides agree with TRBD1. CDR1 MNHNS and CDR2 SASEGT come from the germline V gene. Losses at the gene ends were 5 bases for V and 7 bases for J; bases not matched to a gene: 8. This CDR3 region has 13 residues.

A few counts support this clonotype. The J gene is TRBJ2-2, the V gene TRBV15; D gene unclear. The ends were cut back, 3 bases at V and 3 bases at J, with 8 bases in the middle. Germline-derived CDR1 and CDR2 are LNHNV and YYDKDF (reference sequence). The CDR3 totals 14 residues. The chain's CDR3 is CATSRGFDTGELFF. The DNA for the CDR3 is TGTGCCACCAGCAGGGGGTTTGACACCGGGGAGCTGTTTTTT.

The J gene is TRBJ2-7, the V gene TRBV5-1, with 9 bases aligning to TRBD2. This CDR3 region has 19 residues. Trimming cost V 1 base and J 2 bases; bases outside gene matches: 16. Germline V lookup: CDR1 SGHRS, CDR2 YFSETQ. Here the CDR3 reads CASSLYGDRRSSGTYEQYF. CDR3 bases: TGCGCCAGCAGCTTGTATGGGGACCGACGGTCTAGCGGGACCTACGAGCAGTACTTC.

This clonotype was picked up a small number of times. The chain is built from TRBV19 and TRBJ1-5; no clear D. The CDR3 is made up of 13 amino acids. Looked up from germline, CDR1 is LNHDA and CDR2 is SQIVND (reference sequence). The germline V and J ends were trimmed by 9 bases and 5 bases, with 14 bases remaining between them. The CDR3: CASWEGSHQPQHF. The CDR3 region has the DNA TGTGCCAGCTGGGAGGGTTCCCATCAGCCCCAGCATTTT.

The V and J genes are TRBV7-8 and TRBJ1-1; possibly TRBD1 for D (6 bases). This CDR3 has 14 residues. V dropped 5 bases and J dropped 4 bases, with 14 bases sitting between them. Germline V lookup: CDR1 SGHVS, CDR2 FQNEAQ. The CDR3 region has the DNA TGTGCCAGCAGCCCGGGGGGCGCGGTCACTGAAGCTTTCTTT. Amino acids: CASSPGGAVTEAFF.

V and J are TRBV6-1 and TRBJ1-5; 8 bases agree with TRBD1. CDR1 is MNHNS and CDR2 is SASEGT in the germline V gene. Trimming cost V 5 bases and J 6 bases; bases outside gene matches: 6. CDR3 length: 14 residues. The CDR3: CASSPQTGVQPQHF. In DNA, the CDR3 is TGTGCCAGCAGTCCGCAGACAGGGGTTCAGCCCCAGCATTTT.

This clonotype was recorded many times. The CDR3, as DNA: TGCAGTGCTAGGGAGGGACTAGCGGGTCCCGAGCAGTACTTC. This gives the protein CSAREGLAGPEQYF. The chain employs TRBV20-1 and TRBJ2-7; TRBD2 agrees at 12 bases. The CDR3 consists of 14 residues. Per the germline V gene, CDR1 is DFQATT and CDR2 is SNEGSKA (reference sequence). After removal of 3 bases from V and 6 bases from J, the junction contained 6 bases not matched to a gene.

Many counts were recorded for this clonotype. J is TRBJ2-1 and V is TRBV29-1; 15 nucleotides align to TRBD2. The V and J ends lost 5 bases and 6 bases, in that order; junction bases with no gene match: 2. The CDR3 is made up of 14 amino acids. Germline V lookup: CDR1 SQVTM, CDR2 ANQGSEA. The DNA for the CDR3 is TGCAGCGTTCGGACTAGCGGGAGGGTCAATGAGCAGTTCTTC. Amino acid sequence: CSVRTSGRVNEQFF.

The chain combines TRBV20-1 with TRBJ2-3; TRBD2 matches 8 bases. The V segment lost 3 bases and the J segment 2 bases; nucleotides outside the gene matches: 16. The CDR3 is 18 residues long. CDR1 DFQATT and CDR2 SNEGSKA come from the germline V gene (reference sequence). The CDR3 DNA sequence: TGCAGTGCTAGCCCAAGCAACCGGGGGGGGGCGATCACAGATACGCAGTATTTT. Translated, it gives CSASPSNRGGAITDTQYF.

This clonotype was picked up a small number of times. This chain uses TRBV6-1 with TRBJ1-5; D might be TRBD1 (5 bases). The CDR3 covers 14 residues. CDR1 is MNHNS, CDR2 SASEGT, per germline. The ends were cut back, 6 bases at V and 3 bases at J, with 12 bases in the middle. The CDR3 loop reads CASSGDSFNQPQHF. The CDR3 bases are TGTGCCAGCAGCGGTGACAGTTTCAATCAGCCCCAGCATTTT.

The chain carries TRBV7-2 and TRBJ1-6; 7 bases fit TRBD1. This CDR3 has 17 amino acids. Germline V gene sequence: CDR1 SGHTA, CDR2 FQGNSA. Trimming cost V 0 bases and J 4 bases; bases outside gene matches: 6. DNA for the CDR3: TGTGCCAGCAGCTTAGCTAGGACGGGACAGTATAATTCACCCCTCCACTTT. It codes for CASSLARTGQYNSPLHF.

This chain connects TRBV24-1 to TRBJ2-3; D not resolved. CDR1 is KGHDR, CDR2 SFDVKD, per germline. V lost 5 bases and J 9 bases, leaving 11 bases between the germline ends. The CDR3 extends over 12 amino acids. CDR3 bases: TGTGCCACCAGTGCCTCTAGTCCCACGCAGTATTTT. Its translation: CATSASSPTQYF.

This clonotype came up a few times. CDR3 region: CSANSQAGGSYNEQFF. The CDR3 nucleotides are TGCAGTGCTAACTCCCAAGCGGGGGGCTCCTACAATGAGCAGTTCTTC. The chain combines TRBV20-1 with TRBJ2-1; 9 positions match TRBD2. This CDR3 has 16 residues. The germline V gene encodes CDR1 DFQATT and CDR2 SNEGSKA (reference sequence). The trim removed 4 bases at V and 0 bases at J, leaving 7 bases unmatched.

The chain couples TRBV20-1 to TRBJ2-1; 7 nucleotides align to TRBD1. The germline V gene has CDR1 DFQATT and CDR2 SNEGSKA (reference sequence). The length of the CDR3 is 15 residues. V lost 6 bases, J lost 10 bases, and 18 bases stayed unmatched. CDR3 in amino acids: CSARFAGGINREQFF. CDR3 DNA sequence: TGCAGTGCGCGGTTTGCAGGGGGAATCAACAGAGAGCAGTTCTTC.

The rearrangement links TRBV20-1 to TRBJ2-2, with D tentatively TRBD1 or TRBD2 (5 bases each). V was cut by 3 bases and J by 6 bases, with 8 bases left in between. CDR1 is DFQATT, CDR2 SNEGSKA, per germline (reference sequence). This CDR3 is built from 12 residues. The CDR3 DNA reads as TGCAGTGCTAGTCGAGGGGCCGGGGAGCTGTTTTTT. Amino acid sequence: CSASRGAGELFF.